The TCR beta chain described here comes from a study of blood T cell repertoires in COVID-19. Study at large: Samples taken during acute and convalescent COVID-19 were collected in the United States, Italy and Spain. PBMCs, B-cell-depleted T cells, or T cells provided the cDNA or gDNA that made up the material.

The method was immunoSEQ multiplex PCR; TCRdb's version includes in-frame clones alone and lacks a portion of them. The sample holds around 200,000 clones, approximately 87% seen once. The CDR3 runs 14 residues. Trimming removed 5 bases from V and 2 bases from J, with 10 bases in between. Looked up from germline, CDR1 is SGHTA and CDR2 is FQGTGA. This clonotype was obtained from a man in his 60s who had recovered from COVID-19. Sequenced: peripheral blood. The chain couples TRBV7-3 to TRBJ1-3, with D possibly matching TRBD1 (5 bases). CDR3 in DNA: TGTGCCAGCAGCCCCGGGGGGGCTGGAAACACCATATATTTT. It is translated as CASSPGGAGNTIYF.